A single sample is the source of the 13 T cell receptor beta chains below, sequenced in a study of early T cells in non-severe SARS-CoV-2 infection. TCRdb reanalysed the 5' RACE reads using MiXCR and keeps one entry per CDR3 protein. The sample has around 50,000 distinct CDR3 sequences; roughly 6.8% are singletons. The sequenced material came from whole blood. Receptors were obtained from an adult who was a healthcare worker with PCR-confirmed SARS-CoV-2 infection or an uninfected control (not recorded which).

This clonotype was counted only a few times. V usage is TRBV6-5 and J usage is TRBJ1-1, with 8 nucleotides matching TRBD1. The CDR3 sequence is 13 residues long. The junction had 5 bases not matched to a gene; V was cut back by 6 bases and J by 5 bases. CDR1 is MNHEY, CDR2 SVGAGI, per germline. The CDR3 coding sequence is TGTGCCAGCAGCCGGGACAGGTATACTGAAGCTTTCTTT. Its translation: CASSRDRYTEAFF.

This clonotype was counted ten times or more. This sequence joins TRBV20-1 and TRBJ1-2; D uncertain. V was trimmed by 0 bases and J by 2 bases, leaving 7 bases between them. The CDR3 sequence is 13 residues long. Germline V lookup: CDR1 DFQATT, CDR2 SNEGSKA (reference sequence). Here the CDR3 reads CSARDLQNYGYTF. DNA of the CDR3: TGCAGTGCTAGAGATCTGCAGAACTATGGCTACACCTTC.

The sample holds many counts of this clonotype. This sequence joins TRBV19 and TRBJ2-7, with 8 bases that match TRBD1. This CDR3 is built from 13 residues. V lost 5 bases, J lost 7 bases, and 7 bases stayed unmatched. Germline loops: CDR1 LNHDA, CDR2 SQIVND (reference sequence). CDR3 sequence (DNA): TGTGCCAGTAGTTTGGGGACAGGACGGGAGCAGTACTTC. Protein product: CASSLGTGREQYF.

In its sample, this clonotype was seen a few times. The CDR3 is CASSFGRRADTQYF. The CDR3 DNA sequence: TGTGCCAGCAGTTTCGGCAGGCGAGCAGATACGCAGTATTTT. J is TRBJ2-3 and V is TRBV12-3 or TRBV12-4; D not resolved. CDR3 length equals 14 residues. Deletions cut 3 bases from V and 4 bases from J, with 11 bases between.

This clonotype qualifies as medium-sized. The chain carries TRBV19 and TRBJ2-3; weak D call: TRBD1 (5 bases). V gave up 5 bases and J gave up 6 bases, with 27 bases separating them. Germline loops: CDR1 LNHDA, CDR2 SQIVND (reference sequence). The CDR3 sequence is 18 residues long. CDR3 coding DNA: TGTGCCAGTAGTCCCCGGATCCGATCAACAGGTAGCCCCGATACGCAGTATTTT. Translated: CASSPRIRSTGSPDTQYF.

The sample holds a few counts of this clonotype. CDR3 region: CASSPGDGGALSYGYTF. The CDR3 nucleotides are TGTGCCAGCAGTCCCGGGGACGGGGGGGCCCTCAGCTATGGCTACACCTTC. The V gene is TRBV6-6, the J gene TRBJ1-2; perhaps TRBD1 as D (6 bases). Germline CDR1 MNHNY, CDR2 SVGAGI (reference sequence). Between the trimmed V and J ends, which lost 5 bases and 4 bases, there was a span of 23 bases. The CDR3 is 17 amino acids.

This clonotype was picked up many times. The V and J genes are TRBV28 and TRBJ1-5, with D perhaps matching TRBD1 (5 bases). V dropped 4 bases and J dropped 3 bases, with 13 bases sitting between them. The CDR3 sequence is 15 residues long. CDR1 is MDHEN and CDR2 is SYDVKM in the germline V gene. CDR3 bases: TGTGCCAGCAGTTCCATAACAGGACTCAATCAGCCCCAGCATTTT. Translated, it gives CASSSITGLNQPQHF.

This sequence joins TRBV18 and TRBJ1-5; D is undetermined. This CDR3 spans 13 amino acids. Per germline, CDR1 KGHSH and CDR2 LQKENI. V dropped 2 bases and J dropped 5 bases, with 7 bases sitting between them. CDR3 sequence: CASSPMPDQPQHF. In DNA form, the CDR3 reads TGTGCCAGCTCACCAATGCCAGATCAGCCCCAGCATTTT.

V and J are TRBV6-5 and TRBJ1-4; D gene ambiguous. This CDR3 spans 16 amino acids. In germline, CDR1 is MNHEY, CDR2 SVGAGI. Trimming removed 6 bases at V and 0 bases at J, with 14 bases between. CDR3 region: CASRLGPFPTNEKLFF. The CDR3 DNA reads TGTGCCAGCAGACTCGGGCCTTTCCCAACTAATGAAAAACTGTTTTTT.

The chain is built from TRBV4-2 and TRBJ2-7, with 12 bases identical to TRBD2. The CDR3 sequence is 17 residues long. The junction had 11 bases not matched to a gene; V was cut back by 5 bases and J by 3 bases. The germline V gene has CDR1 LGHNA and CDR2 YNFKEQ. The CDR3 region has the DNA TGTGCCAGCAGCGCCGCGACTAGCGGGGGACAGGGCTACGAGCAGTACTTC. As protein: CASSAATSGGQGYEQYF.

There are many counts of this clonotype. The CDR3 DNA reads as TGTGCCAGCAGTTTATACCGGGACAGGGATGGGAGGGCCAAAGCTTTCTTT. It is translated as CASSLYRDRDGRAKAFF. This chain connects TRBV12-3 or TRBV12-4 to TRBJ1-1, with TRBD1 identical over 9 bases. Losses at the gene ends were 2 bases for V and 9 bases for J; bases not matched to a gene: 16. The CDR3 has 17 amino acids.

In this sample, this clonotype turned up many times. The chain is built from TRBV6-2 or TRBV6-3 and TRBJ2-3, with 10 bases fitting TRBD1. Germline lookup yields CDR1 MNHEY and CDR2 SVGEGT. Trimming took 2 bases from V and 4 from J; bases not matched to a gene: 0. The CDR3 runs 14 residues. Here the CDR3 reads CASSYGQGADTQYF. The DNA of the CDR3 is TGTGCCAGCAGTTACGGACAGGGGGCAGATACGCAGTATTTT.

This clonotype has a handful of counts. The chain uses TRBV5-1 and TRBJ2-5; tentative D call: TRBD2 (6 bases). The V gene lost 0 bases and the J gene lost 2 bases, with 11 bases spanning the gap. This CDR3 spans 15 amino acids. The germline V gene encodes CDR1 SGHRS and CDR2 YFSETQ. The CDR3, as DNA: TGCGCCAGCAGCTTGGCCGCAGCGGGTCAAGAGACCCAGTACTTC. The encoded protein is CASSLAAAGQETQYF.